A single sample is the source of the 5 T cell receptor beta chains below, sequenced in a study of vaccination effects on CD4 cells after COVID-19. Sequencing in the ViraFEST assay came after antigen-specific CD4+ T cells had been expanded with viral peptide pools, which were used to stimulate PBMC. The culture ran for approximately 10 days before CD4+ T cells were isolated. Vaccinees lacked prior SARS-CoV-2 infection and tested negative for nucleocapsid antibodies. For these TCRs, the target antigens are not known. The table came from immunoSEQ multiplex PCR; TCRdb's copy has only in-frame clones and leaves some out. The data show tens of thousands of clones, approximately 79% seen once. The sequencing here drew on CD4+ T cells from PBMCs cultured with HCoV-NL63 spike peptides, taken before COVID-19 vaccination. These receptors originate from a human donor who received a COVID-19 vaccine.

The chain has TRBV5-1 and TRBJ2-5, with 9 bases lining up with TRBD2. Germline lookup yields CDR1 SGHRS and CDR2 YFSETQ. The junction had 8 bases not matched to a gene; V was cut back by 3 bases and J by 5 bases. This CDR3 spans 15 amino acids. This CDR3 reads CASSSGTSQGETQYF. CDR3 bases: TGCGCCAGCAGCTCCGGGACTAGCCAGGGGGAGACCCAGTACTTC.

The chain has TRBV6-2 or TRBV6-3 and TRBJ1-4; the match to TRBD1 covers 7 bases. This CDR3 comprises 15 residues. The germline V gene encodes CDR1 MNHEY and CDR2 SVGEGT. The V and J ends lost 0 bases and 7 bases, in that order; junction bases with no gene match: 5. CDR3 loop: CASSYSGRGIEKLFF. CDR3 nucleotide sequence: TGTGCCAGCAGTTACTCCGGCAGGGGGATTGAAAAACTGTTTTTT.

This clone was counted only a few times. The rearrangement uses TRBV5-1 and TRBJ2-1, with D uncertain. Germline CDR1 and CDR2: SGHRS and YFSETQ. The CDR3 is made up of 15 amino acids. V was pared by 0 bases and J by 2 bases, with 9 bases between. CDR3 amino acids: CASSLVVGTYNEQFF. The CDR3 DNA follows: TGCGCCAGCAGCTTGGTGGTAGGGACCTACAATGAGCAGTTCTTC.

This clone was detected only a few times. The genes are TRBV7-8 and TRBJ1-1; D remains ambiguous. V was clipped by 2 bases and J by 1 base, with 5 bases between them. CDR3 size: 13 residues. In germline, CDR1 is SGHVS, CDR2 FQNEAQ. CDR3 DNA: TGTGCCAGCAGCTTATCGGGGAACACTGAAGCTTTCTTT. It specifies CASSLSGNTEAFF.

The rearrangement uses TRBV3-1 (or the pseudogene TRBV3-2) and TRBJ2-1; 12 positions agree with TRBD2. This CDR3 is 16 amino acids long. V shed 5 bases and J 10 bases; nucleotides not matched to a gene: 12. Germline V gives CDR1 LGHDT, CDR2 YNNKEL (reference sequence). The CDR3 sequence is CASSKSILAGGLEQFF. The CDR3 bases are TGTGCCAGCAGCAAAAGTATACTAGCGGGGGGCCTAGAGCAGTTCTTC.